The 10 T cell receptor beta chains given below trace back to one sample, sequenced in a study of shared clonotypes between healthy human individuals. Produced via immunoSEQ multiplex PCR; TCRdb's table is partial and in-frame only. The data contain about 2,200,000 clones, under 95% of them singletons. Naive-designated CD8 cells lacked CD45RO, were positively enriched for CCR7, and omitted terminally differentiated effector memory CD45RA+ cells. The sequenced material came from naive CD8+ T cells from PBMCs. These receptor sequences come from a man between 18 and 35 years old in good health. Some clones in this sample may be carry-over from other donors' samples.

This chain connects TRBV10-3 to TRBJ2-1; maybe TRBD1 (7 bases). Trimming took off 0 bases at V and 5 bases at J, with 26 bases between the two ends. The CDR3 loop spans 20 amino acids. Germline V CDR1 and CDR2: ENHRY, SYGVKD. The CDR3 sequence is CAISESWLQGGEYRDNEQFF. Written as DNA, the CDR3 is TGTGCCATCAGTGAGTCTTGGCTGCAGGGGGGCGAGTACCGGGACAATGAGCAGTTCTTC.

The chain links TRBV6-6 to TRBJ2-7; D is unresolved. Germline CDR1 MNHNY, CDR2 SVGAGI (reference sequence). V dropped 7 bases and J dropped 5 bases, with 12 bases sitting between them. CDR3 length equals 12 residues. This CDR3 is CASTKGRDEQYF. Here the CDR3 DNA reads TGTGCCAGCACCAAGGGTAGGGACGAGCAGTACTTC.

This rearrangement joins TRBV6-6 to TRBJ2-1; possibly TRBD2 for D (6 bases). The germline V gene has CDR1 MNHNY and CDR2 SVGAGI (reference sequence). This CDR3 is built from 16 residues. V lost 6 bases, J lost 8 bases, and 23 bases lay in between. In DNA form, the CDR3 reads TGTGCCAGCAGCCCCAGAAGGTCAGGGAGGTTCGATGAGCAGTTCTTC. This translates into CASSPRRSGRFDEQFF.

The chain links TRBV28 to TRBJ1-2; D gene uncertain. Germline assignment: CDR1 MDHEN and CDR2 SYDVKM. CDR3 size: 15 residues. Between the trimmed V and J ends, which lost 6 bases and 4 bases, there was a span of 18 bases. CDR3 sequence reads: CASSPTAEIFYGYTF. The CDR3 nucleotides read TGTGCCAGCAGCCCGACTGCCGAGATCTTCTATGGCTACACCTTC.

The rearrangement uses TRBV4-1 and TRBJ2-7; D might be TRBD2 (5 bases). CDR3 size: 14 residues. Trimming shortened V by 2 bases and J by 5 bases, and 13 bases separated the two germline ends. Germline V gives CDR1 MGHRA, CDR2 YSYEKL. The CDR3 reads CASSQPGSPNEQYF. Here the CDR3 DNA reads TGCGCCAGCAGCCAACCGGGGAGTCCTAACGAGCAGTACTTC.

The chain carries TRBV9 and TRBJ2-7; the D gene is possibly TRBD2 (6 bases). Germline loops: CDR1 SGDLS, CDR2 YYNGEE. The CDR3 is made up of 10 amino acids. Trimming cost V 5 bases and J 6 bases, with 6 bases left between them. CDR3 region: CASRRGEQYF. The CDR3 DNA sequence: TGTGCCAGCAGGCGGGGCGAGCAGTACTTC.

This rearrangement joins TRBV10-1 to TRBJ1-1; the match to TRBD1 covers 7 bases. Germline CDR1 is WNHNN and CDR2 is SYGVQD (reference sequence). The CDR3 totals 14 residues. J lost 7 bases, V lost 3 bases, and 8 bases had no gene match. The DNA of the CDR3 is TGCGCCAGCAGTGATCGCCAGGGGGGTCTTGAAGCTTTCTTT. This codes for CASSDRQGGLEAFF.

V usage is TRBV27 and J usage is TRBJ2-1; D is perhaps TRBD2 (5 bases). Trimming took off 8 bases at V and 6 bases at J, with 17 bases between the two ends. The CDR3 consists of 14 residues. The V gene's germline CDR1 is MNHEY and CDR2 SMNVEV (reference sequence). Written as DNA, the CDR3 is TGTGCCAGCGGAGACTACACTACACGCAATGAGCAGTTCTTC. Translated: CASGDYTTRNEQFF.

The CDR3 protein is CASSANFRYNSPLHF. CDR3 DNA sequence: TGCGCCAGCAGCGCAAACTTTAGGTATAATTCACCCCTCCACTTT. V gene TRBV4-3 combines with J gene TRBJ1-6, with unresolved D. Germline CDR1 and CDR2: LGHNA and YSLEER. The CDR3 contains 15 residues. Trimming pared 5 bases from V and 4 bases from J, leaving 12 bases between.

Regarding this clone: At the DNA level, this CDR3 is encoded by other sequences in the same sample as well. The V call is TRBV5-1, the J call TRBJ2-2, with D perhaps matching TRBD2 (5 bases). V gave up 2 bases and J gave up 4 bases, with 12 bases separating them. Germline V gives CDR1 SGHRS, CDR2 YFSETQ. This CDR3 contains 15 residues. In DNA, the CDR3 is TGCGCCAGCAGCTTCGGAAGGGCGGGCACCGGGGAGCTGTTTTTT. Protein product: CASSFGRAGTGELFF.